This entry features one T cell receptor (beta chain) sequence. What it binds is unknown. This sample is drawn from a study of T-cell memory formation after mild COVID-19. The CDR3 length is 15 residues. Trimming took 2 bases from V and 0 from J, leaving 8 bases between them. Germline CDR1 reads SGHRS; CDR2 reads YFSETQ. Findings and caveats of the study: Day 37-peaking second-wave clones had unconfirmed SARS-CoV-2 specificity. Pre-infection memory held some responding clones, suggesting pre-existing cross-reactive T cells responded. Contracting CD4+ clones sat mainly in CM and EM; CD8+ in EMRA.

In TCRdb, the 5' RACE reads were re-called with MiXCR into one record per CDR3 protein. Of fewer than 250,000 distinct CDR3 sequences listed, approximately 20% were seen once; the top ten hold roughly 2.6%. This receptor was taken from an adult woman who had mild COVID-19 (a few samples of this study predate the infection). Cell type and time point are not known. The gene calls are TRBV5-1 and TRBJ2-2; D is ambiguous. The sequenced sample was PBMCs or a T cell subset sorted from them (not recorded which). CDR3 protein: CASSFERPNTGELFF. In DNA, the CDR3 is TGCGCCAGCAGCTTCGAACGACCGAACACCGGGGAGCTGTTTTTT. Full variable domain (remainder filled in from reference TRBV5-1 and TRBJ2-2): KAGVTQTPRYLIKTRGQQVTLSCSPISGHRSVSWYQQTPGQGLQFLFEYFSETQRNKGNFPGRFSGRQFSNSRSEMNVSTLELGDSALYLCASSFERPNTGELFFGEGSRLTVL.